The 28 T cell receptor beta chains in this list originate from one sample, sequenced in a study of blood T cell repertoires in COVID-19. This table comes from immunoSEQ multiplex PCR, and its TCRdb copy is limited to in-frame clones, with some not included. The sample has about 230,000 clones, approximately 88% seen once. Specimen: peripheral blood. These receptors were obtained from a man aged 35-49 years with acute or convalescent COVID-19.

The rearrangement links TRBV10-3 to TRBJ2-7, with no clear D. The CDR3 length is 12 residues. V was cut by 11 bases and J by 0 bases, with 11 bases left in between. Germline V gives CDR1 ENHRY, CDR2 SYGVKD. The CDR3 loop is CAVSVSSYEQYF. As DNA, the CDR3 is TGTGCCGTCTCAGTCAGCTCCTACGAGCAGTACTTC.

The chain has TRBV5-1 and TRBJ1-4; TRBD1 is a possible D gene (6 bases). This CDR3 comprises 16 residues. In germline, CDR1 is SGHRS, CDR2 YFSETQ. V shed 0 bases and J shed 0 bases, with 9 bases lying between them. CDR3 residues: CASSLGSGATNEKLFF. For the CDR3, the DNA is TGCGCCAGCAGCTTGGGGTCAGGGGCAACTAATGAAAAACTGTTTTTT.

The genes are TRBV6-4 and TRBJ2-3; 10 bases fit TRBD2. CDR1 and CDR2 (germline): MRHNA, SNTAGT. This CDR3 has 15 amino acids. Trimming removed 2 bases from V and 2 bases from J; junction bases left unmatched: 1. The CDR3 spells CASSDGLADTDTQYF. The CDR3 bases are TGTGCCAGCAGTGACGGACTAGCGGACACAGATACGCAGTATTTT.

The chain employs TRBV7-9 and TRBJ1-1, with TRBD1 matching over 7 bases. The CDR3 has 14 amino acids. Looked up from germline, CDR1 is SEHNR and CDR2 is FQNEAQ (reference sequence). Trimming removed 1 base from V and 3 bases from J; junction bases left unmatched: 2. CDR3 sequence (DNA): TGTGCCAGCAGCTTAGGAACAGGGGACACTGAAGCTTTCTTT. This translates into CASSLGTGDTEAFF.

J is TRBJ1-4 and V is TRBV3-1 (or the pseudogene TRBV3-2); D unclear. The germline V and J ends were trimmed by 1 base and 1 base, with 10 bases remaining between them. There are 16 residues in the CDR3. The germline V gene encodes CDR1 LGHDT and CDR2 YNNKEL (reference sequence). CDR3 loop: CASSQALAGTNEKLFF. CDR3 coding DNA: TGTGCCAGCAGCCAAGCCCTTGCGGGAACTAATGAAAAACTGTTTTTT.

The chain has TRBV6-5 and TRBJ2-1; a possible D gene is TRBD2 (5 bases). The CDR3 runs 14 residues. V was trimmed by 1 base and J by 6 bases, leaving 10 bases between them. Germline V lookup: CDR1 MNHEY, CDR2 SVGAGI. The CDR3 sequence is CASSYLSGVNEQFF. As DNA, the CDR3 is TGTGCCAGCAGTTACTTGTCCGGGGTCAATGAGCAGTTCTTC.

This clone was recorded a few times. The CDR3 protein is CASTPPRGRDGYTF. For the CDR3, the DNA is TGTGCCAGCACCCCACCCAGGGGGCGCGATGGCTACACCTTC. The gene calls are TRBV28 and TRBJ1-2; 8 positions agree with TRBD1. Germline V gives CDR1 MDHEN, CDR2 SYDVKM. This CDR3 contains 14 residues. Germline trimming cut 7 bases from V and 6 bases from J; bases unmatched to any gene: 10.

This clone has just a few counts. The V and J genes are TRBV7-2 and TRBJ2-3; TRBD2 agrees at 14 bases. V gave up 7 bases and J gave up 4 bases; unmatched junction bases: 7. This CDR3 comprises 16 residues. CDR1 SGHTA and CDR2 FQGNSA come from the germline V gene. As DNA, the CDR3 is TGTGCCAGCACCTTGGGACTAGCGGGAGTTGCAGATACGCAGTATTTT. It is translated as CASTLGLAGVADTQYF.

CDR3 DNA sequence: TGCGCCAGCAGTTCTCCCGGTGAAGAAAAACTGTTTTTT. Its protein product is CASSSPGEEKLFF. J is TRBJ1-4 and V is TRBV10-1; D remains ambiguous. The CDR3 is made up of 13 amino acids. V shed 5 bases and J shed 8 bases, with 12 bases lying between them. Germline V lookup: CDR1 WNHNN, CDR2 SYGVQD (reference sequence).

The chain couples TRBV9 to TRBJ1-1; D remains unclear. Trimming stripped 3 bases from V and 2 bases from J, with 5 bases between. The CDR3 has 12 amino acids. Germline V gene lookup returns CDR1 SGDLS and CDR2 YYNGEE. The DNA for the CDR3 is TGTGCCAGCAGCGCCCTTAACACTGAAGCTTTCTTT. Its protein product is CASSALNTEAFF.

This clone occurred many times. CDR3 nucleotide sequence: TGTGCCAGCAGCTTAGCGGGGGGACCCTCTGGAAACACCATATATTTT. This encodes CASSLAGGPSGNTIYF. The rearrangement uses TRBV7-6 and TRBJ1-3; perhaps TRBD1 as D (5 bases). This CDR3 has 16 residues. V was trimmed by 0 bases and J by 0 bases, leaving 9 bases between them. Germline loops: CDR1 SGHVS, CDR2 FNYEAQ.

This clone was counted a single time. V is TRBV19 and J is TRBJ1-1; tentatively, D is TRBD1 (6 bases). The CDR3 covers 14 residues. V shed 5 bases and J shed 8 bases, with 18 bases lying between them. Germline V gene data show CDR1 as LNHDA and CDR2 as SQIVND (reference sequence). CDR3: CASSLNRVGEEAFF. CDR3 coding DNA: TGTGCCAGTAGTCTCAACAGGGTTGGGGAAGAAGCTTTCTTT.

The chain recombines TRBV11-2 with TRBJ2-5; tentative D call: TRBD2 (6 bases). V was pared by 3 bases and J by 1 base, with 12 bases between. The CDR3 loop spans 15 amino acids. Germline-derived CDR1 and CDR2 are SGHAT and FQNNGV. As DNA, the CDR3 is TGTGCCAGCAGCTTTAACGGGGGTCCCCAAGAGACCCAGTACTTC. Protein sequence: CASSFNGGPQETQYF.

The J gene is TRBJ2-7, the V gene TRBV6-5, with 9 bases identical to TRBD2. After removal of 3 bases from V and 7 bases from J, the junction contained 10 bases not matched to a gene. The V gene's germline CDR1 is MNHEY and CDR2 SVGAGI. This CDR3 comprises 15 residues. The CDR3 sequence: CASSYSRASGKEQYF. CDR3 coding DNA: TGTGCCAGCAGTTATTCCCGGGCTAGCGGGAAAGAGCAGTACTTC.

The V gene is TRBV7-6, the J gene TRBJ1-3, with D maybe TRBD1 (6 bases). The V end was cut by 5 bases, the J end by 1 base, with 15 bases between. Germline V gene data show CDR1 as SGHVS and CDR2 as FNYEAQ. This CDR3 contains 16 residues. The CDR3, as DNA: TGTGCCAGCAGCCCCGGGGGGGGCGGATCTGGAAACACCATATATTTT. This codes for CASSPGGGGSGNTIYF.

This chain connects TRBV27 to TRBJ2-3, with 7 bases lining up with TRBD2. Per the germline V gene, CDR1 is MNHEY and CDR2 is SMNVEV (reference sequence). This CDR3 has 15 residues. V gave up 4 bases and J gave up 0 bases; unmatched junction bases: 4. The CDR3 bases are TGTGCCAGCAGTTACTTAGCGGGCAGCACAGATACGCAGTATTTT. Its protein is CASSYLAGSTDTQYF.

This clone has a single count. This chain's CDR3 is CSVSMRLASEAFF. The CDR3 nucleotides read TGCAGCGTCTCAATGAGGTTAGCCTCTGAAGCTTTCTTT. This sequence joins TRBV29-1 and TRBJ1-1; D call uncertain. V gave up 6 bases and J gave up 6 bases, with 17 bases separating them. The CDR3 runs to 13 residues. Germline assignment: CDR1 SQVTM and CDR2 ANQGSEA.

This clone was seen just once. Other DNA sequences in this sample translate to the same CDR3. The rearrangement joins TRBV11-2 to TRBJ1-5, with D unresolved. The CDR3 totals 13 residues. Trimming removed 0 bases at V and 4 bases at J, with 4 bases between. Germline-derived CDR1 and CDR2 are SGHAT and FQNNGV. CDR3 in DNA: TGTGCCAGCAGCTTAGATCGGAATCAGCCCCAGCATTTT. It is translated as CASSLDRNQPQHF.

The V gene is TRBV18, the J gene TRBJ1-1; TRBD1 aligns across 7 bases. This CDR3 comprises 12 residues. CDR1 KGHSH and CDR2 LQKENI come from the germline V gene. The ends lost 0 bases at V and 12 bases at J; junction bases unmatched: 4. The CDR3 region has the DNA TGTGCCAGCTCACCACCGACAGGGCGGACTTTCTTT. Translated: CASSPPTGRTFF.

V usage is TRBV6-6 and J usage is TRBJ1-4; 7 positions match TRBD1. Germline V lookup: CDR1 MNHNY, CDR2 SVGAGI (reference sequence). Losses at the gene ends were 4 bases for V and 5 bases for J; bases not matched to a gene: 7. The CDR3 runs to 15 residues. CDR3 coding DNA: TGTGCCAGCAGTTCAATGGGACAGCCCAATGAAAAACTGTTTTTT. Amino acids: CASSSMGQPNEKLFF.

The chain has TRBV4-3 and TRBJ2-7, with TRBD2 matching 8 bases. Germline V lookup: CDR1 LGHNA, CDR2 YSLEER. CDR3 length: 15 amino acids. V was pared by 0 bases and J by 3 bases, with 4 bases of the junction left unmatched. The CDR3, as DNA: TGCGCCAGCAGCCAAGAGCGGGAGGTGGACTACGAGCAGTACTTC. The encoded protein is CASSQEREVDYEQYF.

The V and J genes are TRBV27 and TRBJ2-1; TRBD2 agrees at 8 bases. Germline V lookup: CDR1 MNHEY, CDR2 SMNVEV (reference sequence). After removal of 7 bases from V and 10 bases from J, the junction contained 9 bases not matched to a gene. The CDR3 spans 13 residues. CDR3 amino acids: CASTGTSSWEQFF. Written as DNA, the CDR3 is TGTGCCAGCACAGGGACTAGTTCTTGGGAGCAGTTCTTC.

The chain combines TRBV5-6 with TRBJ1-4; no definite D call. Looked up from germline, CDR1 is SGHDT and CDR2 is YYEEEE. The CDR3 covers 15 residues. Trimming stripped 6 bases from V and 10 bases from J, with 22 bases between. DNA of the CDR3: TGTGCCAGCATCTCTTCGGGATCCGAGTCTCGAAAACTGTTTTTT. Protein: CASISSGSESRKLFF.

The chain is built from TRBV18 and TRBJ2-1, with 8 bases fitting TRBD2. Germline CDR1 KGHSH, CDR2 LQKENI. This CDR3 has 12 amino acids. Trimming took 5 bases from V and 13 from J; bases not matched to a gene: 7. The CDR3 here is CASSLGLAGQFF. CDR3 nucleotides: TGTGCCAGCTCATTGGGTCTAGCGGGTCAGTTCTTC.

This clone was counted a single time. The V call is TRBV6-2 or TRBV6-3, the J call TRBJ2-7; 8 bases are a match to TRBD1. Germline CDR1 and CDR2: MNHEY and SVGEGT. The CDR3 is 14 amino acids. Trimming cost V 2 bases and J 4 bases; bases outside gene matches: 4. CDR3 region: CASSYGQGGYEQYF. CDR3 nucleotide sequence: TGTGCCAGCAGTTACGGACAGGGTGGGTACGAGCAGTACTTC.

V gene TRBV7-9 combines with J gene TRBJ1-2; D remains unclear. Between the trimmed V and J ends, which lost 3 bases and 8 bases, there was a span of 7 bases. The V gene's germline CDR1 is SEHNR and CDR2 FQNEAQ (reference sequence). The CDR3 has 11 amino acids. CDR3 region: CASSLESGYTF. Written as DNA, the CDR3 is TGTGCCAGCAGCTTGGAGAGCGGCTACACCTTC. Drawing the rest from reference TRBV7-9 and TRBJ1-2, the complete variable domain is DTGVSQNPRHKITKRGQNVTFRCDPISEHNRLYWYRQTLGQGPEFLTYFQNEAQLEKSRLLSDRFSAERPKGSFSTLEIQRTEQGDSAMYLCASSLESGYTFGSGTRLTVV.

The CDR3: CASSPLGVAGELFF. For the CDR3, the DNA is TGTGCCAGCAGCCCCCTAGGGGTAGCCGGGGAGCTGTTTTTT. The gene calls are TRBV5-4 and TRBJ2-2, with TRBD1 as a possible D gene (5 bases). Germline V gene sequence: CDR1 SGHNT, CDR2 YYREEE (reference sequence). Trimming shortened V by 4 bases and J by 6 bases, and 13 bases separated the two germline ends. The CDR3 runs 14 residues.

The chain couples TRBV4-2 to TRBJ2-2, with unresolved D. CDR3 size: 14 residues. V was shortened by 2 bases and J by 2 bases, with 6 bases between the two germline ends. Germline CDR1 and CDR2: LGHNA and YNFKEQ. This chain's CDR3 is CASSQTGNTGELFF. DNA of the CDR3: TGTGCCAGCAGCCAAACGGGTAACACCGGGGAGCTGTTTTTT.